The entry that follows covers one TCR beta chain sequence. Seattle patients were enrolled while actively infected and followed longitudinally. This record comes from a study of blood T cell repertoires in COVID-19. Overall study: Spain, Italy and the United States supplied samples that represented acute and convalescent COVID-19. Sources were T cells, B-cell-depleted T cells, or PBMCs; the material itself was cDNA or gDNA.

The CDR3 sequence is 15 residues long. Germline V gene lookup returns CDR1 KGHSH and CDR2 LQKENI. Trimming took 2 bases from V and 5 from J; bases not matched to a gene: 4. The assay was immunoSEQ multiplex PCR, and TCRdb's table has in-frame clones only and misses some. The table shows some 290,000 clones, with roughly nine tenths occurring only once. The sequenced sample was peripheral blood. The chain links TRBV18 to TRBJ2-1, with TRBD1 matching 9 bases. The TCR originated in a woman aged 25-40 years with COVID-19, enrolled during active disease. The CDR3 region has the DNA TGTGCCAGCTCACCAAGACAGGGGGTGGACAATGAGCAGTTCTTC. It translates to CASSPRQGVDNEQFF.